This T cell receptor beta chain is drawn from a study of blood T cell repertoires in COVID-19 (dated by TCRdb to 2020 to 2021). About the investigation overall: Collaborator samples came from the United States, Italy and Spain and covered acute and convalescent phases of COVID-19. The prospective study material was composed of cDNA or gDNA derived from T cells, B-cell-depleted T cells, or PBMCs. Subjects who had been exposed to COVID-19, were actively infected with it, or had recovered from it provided the deeply sampled blood TCRbeta repertoires that made up the dataset. A freely available public database, intended as a resource for researchers studying the immune response to SARS-CoV-2, is where the repertoires were released. Samples came from the ongoing ImmuneRACE study (first 160 participants) plus 1,254 subjects from 6 global collaborators. The sample metadata nearly always contained a de-identified subject ID, COVID-19 status, age in years and sex. Where available, HLA class I and class II types were taken from metadata supplied by the sample provider and were not determined by assay-based typing. Overall study results and their limits: Clinical and demographic metadata were provided uncurated, with the amount varying by source and participant.

To note about this clone: Its antigen is not yet known. No base-level quality is on record; no much larger clone is a single base apart. Other nucleotide sequences from this sample produce the same CDR3.

Based on the germline V gene, the CDR1 and CDR2 sequences are SGDLS and YYNGEE. Trimming accounts for 1 base at V and 1 base at J, while the number of junction bases matched to no gene is 4. The CDR3 covers 15 residues, taking in both the cysteine and the phenylalanine. Only CDR3 DNA remains: 45 bases, in frame from the first base. TCRbeta CDR3 regions were amplified from genomic DNA by means of the immunoSEQ Assay, a bias-controlled multiplex PCR. From the authors' description of their analysis: Within the assay, amplification of reference gene primers was used to estimate how many nucleated cells each sample contained. To quantify the absolute abundance of each unique TCRbeta CDR3 rearrangement, sequence reads were collapsed and filtered. For each sample, productive Simpson clonality was calculated as the square root of Simpson's diversity index over productive rearrangements. Held by TCRdb, this immuneACCESS table contains in-frame sequences only and omits some clones. Under half of the omission traces to an unresolved V gene where checked; the cause of the rest is unknown. V and J calls plus clone size are reproduced from that table; the DNA served to infer D and trimming. Within this sample are about 200,000 clones, with 75% to 85% of them counted one time only. The ten largest clonotypes hold 6% of the sample.

In Seattle, one collaborating source enrolled patients while the infection was active and tracked those patients longitudinally over the course of disease. Whole blood was collected in K2EDTA tubes by collaborating institutions according to the institutions' own protocols. For TCRbeta analysis, collaborator samples were shipped as frozen whole blood, as isolated PBMCs, or as DNA extracted from either sample type. The sequence derives from a woman in her forties with COVID-19, enrolled during active disease. This receptor chain uses TRBV9 and TRBJ2-5, with 7 bases matching TRBD2. Sequenced material: peripheral blood. The sequenced DNA is TGTGCCAGCAGCGTATCTGGGGGGGGCCAAGAGACCCAGTACTTC. Its protein reads: CASSVSGGGQETQYF.